Shown below are 17 T cell receptor beta chains from a single sample sequenced in a study of CD8+ T cells in alopecia areata. Investigators isolated RNA and reverse transcribed it into cDNA to act as the sequencing template. TCRdb keeps only in-frame clones here, not all; method: immunoSEQ multiplex PCR. The table records about 110,000 clones, roughly 60% of them present only once. Source material: CD8+ T cells sorted from blood. These TCRs come from a human donor in good health.

Note on this clone: A junction end diverges from the germline sequence, so it may reflect a read error. The chain couples TRBV7-9 to TRBJ2-2, with a weak D call TRBD1 (6 bases). Germline CDR1 is SEHNR and CDR2 is FQNEAQ (reference sequence). CDR3 length equals 14 residues. The CDR3 sequence is CASSYGQYPGELFF. The DNA of the CDR3 is TGCGCCAGCAGCTACGGACAGTATCCCGGGGAGCTGTTTTTT.

The chain couples TRBV27 to TRBJ1-2; TRBD1 agrees at 10 bases. V dropped 2 bases and J dropped 8; count of bases not matched to a gene: 2. CDR3 size: 13 residues. CDR1 is MNHEY, CDR2 SMNVEV, per germline (reference sequence). The CDR3 DNA is TGTGCCAGCAGTTTAGGGACAGGGGTCGGCTACACCTTC. Translating it yields CASSLGTGVGYTF.

This chain links TRBV6-6 with TRBJ1-1; D call uncertain. Trimming took off 0 bases at V and 2 bases at J, with 13 bases between the two ends. The germline gives CDR1 MNHNY, CDR2 SVGAGI (reference sequence). The CDR3 spans 16 residues. CDR3 region: CASSYSWLPTNTEAFF. As DNA, the CDR3 is TGTGCCAGCAGTTACTCGTGGCTTCCAACCAACACTGAAGCTTTCTTT.

CDR3 coding DNA: TGTGCCAGCAGCCCAACGACAGTACTCTATGGCTACACCTTC. Translated, it gives CASSPTTVLYGYTF. The chain employs TRBV4-2 and TRBJ1-2; D is perhaps TRBD1 (5 bases). V was cut by 4 bases and J by 4 bases, with 13 bases left in between. This CDR3 is built from 14 residues. Germline V lookup: CDR1 LGHNA, CDR2 YNFKEQ.

This chain connects TRBV29-1 to TRBJ1-1; D is unresolved. CDR3 length: 10 residues. V lost 4 bases to trimming and J lost 11 bases, with 11 bases between them. Germline values: CDR1 SQVTM, CDR2 ANQGSEA. The CDR3 region has the DNA TGCAGCGTTGGACCCGAACGGGCTTTCTTT. Residues: CSVGPERAFF.

This clone was seen only a few times. The rearrangement uses TRBV2 and TRBJ2-2; 11 nucleotides match TRBD2. Trimming cost V 7 bases and J 5 bases; bases outside gene matches: 6. CDR3 length equals 15 residues. The germline gives CDR1 SNHLY, CDR2 FYNNEI. The CDR3 region is CASKQLAGATGELFF. CDR3 DNA sequence: TGTGCCAGCAAGCAACTAGCGGGGGCGACCGGGGAGCTGTTTTTT. Drawing the rest from reference TRBV2 and TRBJ2-2, the complete variable domain is EPEVTQTPSHQVTQMGQEVILRCVPISNHLYFYWYRQILGQKVEFLVSFYNNEISEKSEIFDDQFSVERPDGSNFTLKIRSTKLEDSAMYFCASKQLAGATGELFFGEGSRLTVL.

DNA of the CDR3: TGTGCCAGCAGTTACGGGGGGTCGAACACTGAAGCTTTCTTT. It codes for CASSYGGSNTEAFF. The chain recombines TRBV6-5 with TRBJ1-1, with a weak D call TRBD1 (5 bases). V lost 2 bases, J lost 1 base, and 8 bases lay in between. Germline-derived CDR1 and CDR2 are MNHEY and SVGAGI. The CDR3 extends over 14 amino acids.

This chain links TRBV15 with TRBJ2-7, with TRBD1 matching over 8 bases. J gave up 3 bases and V 5 bases, and 18 bases lay outside the gene matches. Germline V CDR1 and CDR2: LNHNV, YYDKDF (reference sequence). The CDR3 consists of 18 residues. This chain's CDR3 is CATSQTPPSGGRNYEQYF. The CDR3, as DNA: TGTGCCACCAGCCAAACTCCGCCATCAGGGGGCAGGAACTACGAGCAGTACTTC.

This clone was counted a few times. The genes are TRBV7-9 and TRBJ2-3; D gene ambiguous. Trimming took 4 bases from V and 6 from J, leaving 11 bases between them. Germline lookup yields CDR1 SEHNR and CDR2 FQNEAQ (reference sequence). The CDR3 length is 13 residues. The CDR3 sequence is CASSSPLADTQYF. The CDR3 nucleotides read TGTGCCAGCAGCTCTCCCCTGGCGGATACGCAGTATTTT.

This clone has a handful of counts. This CDR3 is also generated by other DNA sequences in the sample. The CDR3 protein is CASSPGQTNSPLHF. The CDR3 DNA is TGTGCCAGCAGCCCGGGACAGACGAATTCACCCCTCCACTTT. V gene TRBV7-9 combines with J gene TRBJ1-6; 7 positions match TRBD1. Trimming removed 5 bases from V and 7 bases from J; junction bases left unmatched: 5. The CDR3 has 14 amino acids. Germline assignment: CDR1 SEHNR and CDR2 FQNEAQ (reference sequence).

The V call is TRBV7-6, the J call TRBJ2-2; 10 bases line up with TRBD2. Germline V gives CDR1 SGHVS, CDR2 FNYEAQ. V trimming: 0 bases; J trimming: 5 bases; junction bases outside the gene matches: 6. This CDR3 contains 17 residues. The CDR3 protein is CASSLAIASGGTGELFF. CDR3 nucleotide sequence: TGTGCCAGCAGCTTAGCGATCGCTAGCGGGGGAACCGGGGAGCTGTTTTTT.

The rearrangement uses TRBV4-1 and TRBJ2-5; TRBD2 might be the D (6 bases). The ends were cut back, 4 bases at V and 7 bases at J, with 13 bases in the middle. Germline CDR1 and CDR2: MGHRA and YSYEKL. The CDR3 runs to 13 residues. As DNA, the CDR3 is TGCGCCAGCAGCCTAGGCCTGGGGGGGACCCAGTACTTC. As protein: CASSLGLGGTQYF.

This clone was recorded many times. V gene TRBV19 combines with J gene TRBJ2-7; tentatively, D is TRBD2 (5 bases). This CDR3 has 16 residues. CDR1 LNHDA and CDR2 SQIVND come from the germline V gene (reference sequence). V was shortened by 1 base and J by 0 bases, with 13 bases between the two germline ends. CDR3 sequence (DNA): TGTGCCAGTAGTATAGGTGGACTTAGAAGCTCCTACGAGCAGTACTTC. Residues: CASSIGGLRSSYEQYF.

This chain connects TRBV6-1 to TRBJ2-1, with D possibly matching TRBD2 (5 bases). CDR1 and CDR2 (germline): MNHNS, SASEGT. The CDR3 is made up of 14 amino acids. Trimming pared 6 bases from V and 10 bases from J, leaving 19 bases between. The CDR3, as DNA: TGTGCCAGCAGCCCCGACGGGGATGGCGACGAGCAGTTCTTC. Its translation: CASSPDGDGDEQFF.

This sequence joins TRBV18 and TRBJ2-7; 11 bases map to TRBD1. The J segment lost 2 bases and the V segment lost 3 bases, leaving 3 bases of the junction unmatched. The length of the CDR3 is 15 residues. Germline V gives CDR1 KGHSH, CDR2 LQKENI. The CDR3, as DNA: TGTGCCAGCTCACCGGACAGGGGGCGAACCTACGAGCAGTACTTC. This translates into CASSPDRGRTYEQYF.

The chain recombines TRBV27 with TRBJ2-2; 10 bases match TRBD1. V shed 8 bases, J shed 4 bases, and the junction held 10 bases outside the gene matches. The V gene's germline CDR1 is MNHEY and CDR2 SMNVEV (reference sequence). This CDR3 is 16 amino acids long. The CDR3 here is CASHSRDRGTTGELFF. CDR3 in DNA: TGTGCCAGCCATTCTCGGGACAGGGGAACCACCGGGGAGCTGTTTTTT.

This clone has a handful of counts. The V call is TRBV6-5, the J call TRBJ1-1; unclear D gene. CDR3 length: 14 amino acids. CDR1 is MNHEY and CDR2 is SVGAGI in the germline V gene. Trimming removed 2 bases from V and 1 base from J, with 8 bases in between. The CDR3: CASSYTEQNTEAFF. Here the CDR3 DNA reads TGTGCCAGCAGTTACACAGAACAGAACACTGAAGCTTTCTTT.